This TCR beta chain was identified in a study of T cells in Graves' hyperthyroidism and ophthalmopathy. The CDR3 length is 14 residues. V lost 6 bases to trimming and J lost 6 bases; unmatched junction nucleotides: 8. Germline CDR1 reads MGHDK; CDR2 reads SYGVNS. The source material, RNA transcripts, was used to amplify TCR beta CDR3 regions. With the HTBI primer set, the TCR CDR3 went through a first round of RT-PCR. MiXCR was run by TCRdb on the multiplex PCR reads, yielding one entry per CDR3 protein. In the table there are hundreds of thousands of distinct CDR3 sequences, around 39% of which are singletons.

The chain links TRBV25-1 to TRBJ1-5; 7 bases are a match to TRBD1. The sample consisted of blood. The source is a man between 18 and 29 years old with Graves' hyperthyroidism. This CDR3 is CASRARGLSQPQHF. The DNA for the CDR3 is TGTGCCAGCAGAGCTAGGGGGCTAAGTCAGCCCCAGCATTTT.